These 20 T cell receptor beta chains came from one sample sequenced in a study of shared clonotypes between healthy human individuals (dated by TCRdb to 2018 to 2021). Library creation used the immunoSEQ multiplex PCR assay. TCRdb stores this immuneACCESS table with in-frame sequences only. Part of the clones is absent; in the studies checked, under half of the shortfall reflects unresolved V genes, and no reason is known for the rest. The sample contains millions of clones, 95% of them found a single time. The top ten clones comprise more than 0.1% of the sample. What was sequenced was naive CD4+ T cells sorted from blood. The cell subset or site label, read with the paper, signifies: CD45RA+ positively selected. These receptor sequences come from a man in his late teens or twenties in good health.

This clone was counted a single time. This chain uses TRBV10-2 with TRBJ1-2, with TRBD1 identical over 8 bases. Trimming at V came to 7 bases and at J to 8 bases, leaving 12 bases not matched to a gene. This CDR3 comprises 14 residues. Germline lookup yields CDR1 WSHSY and CDR2 SAAADI. CDR3: CASKVDRGAIGYTF. CDR3 DNA: TGCGCCAGCAAGGTTGACAGGGGCGCTATCGGCTACACCTTC.

The chain employs TRBV28 and TRBJ2-2, with unresolved D. The CDR3 extends over 15 amino acids. The germline gives CDR1 MDHEN, CDR2 SYDVKM. V lost 8 bases and J 1 base, leaving 14 bases between the germline ends. CDR3 sequence reads: CASLNYRGNTGELFF. The DNA for the CDR3 is TGTGCCAGCCTAAACTACAGAGGGAACACCGGGGAGCTGTTTTTT.

The chain employs TRBV19 and TRBJ2-7, with D unclear. The CDR3 totals 14 residues. V was clipped by 4 bases and J by 7 bases, with 17 bases between them. CDR1 and CDR2 (germline): LNHDA, SQIVND (reference sequence). In nucleotides, the CDR3 is TGTGCCAGTAGTAAACAGTTACTTCCTGGGGAGCAGTACTTC. Translation: CASSKQLLPGEQYF.

The J gene is TRBJ2-5, the V gene TRBV7-3, with 9 bases that match TRBD2. CDR1 SGHTA and CDR2 FQGTGA come from the germline V gene. CDR3 length: 15 amino acids. The V and J ends lost 0 bases and 7 bases, in that order; junction bases with no gene match: 6. Here the CDR3 reads CASSLTSGGPGTQYF. CDR3 coding DNA: TGTGCCAGCAGCTTAACCAGCGGGGGGCCAGGGACCCAGTACTTC.

The chain links TRBV30 to TRBJ2-3; weak D call: TRBD2 (5 bases). The CDR3 contains 14 residues. V dropped 5 bases and J dropped 3 bases, with 15 bases sitting between them. Germline V gene data show CDR1 as GTSNPN and CDR2 as SVGIG (reference sequence). The CDR3: CAWALGSWTDTQYF. The DNA of the CDR3 is TGTGCCTGGGCACTAGGGTCTTGGACAGATACGCAGTATTTT. The whole variable domain, filled in from reference TRBV30 and TRBJ2-3, reads SQTIHQWPATLVQPVGSPLSLECTVEGTSNPNLYWYRQAAGRGLQLLFYSVGIGQISSEVPQNLSASRPQDRQFILSSKKLLLSDSGFYLCAWALGSWTDTQYFGPGTRLTVL.

The chain couples TRBV6-5 to TRBJ1-2; 10 bases are a match to TRBD1. This CDR3 has 15 amino acids. Germline CDR1 is MNHEY and CDR2 is SVGAGI. Trimming at V came to 5 bases and at J to 4 bases, leaving 7 bases not matched to a gene. The CDR3 here is CASSGTGAKLYGYTF. DNA of the CDR3: TGTGCCAGCAGTGGGACAGGGGCGAAACTCTATGGCTACACCTTC.

About this clone itself: Other DNA sequences within the sample encode an identical CDR3. V gene TRBV5-1 combines with J gene TRBJ1-3; D is uncertain. Trimming shortened V by 0 bases and J by 0 bases, and 4 bases separated the two germline ends. Germline V CDR1 and CDR2: SGHRS, YFSETQ. The CDR3 sequence is 14 residues long. The chain's CDR3 is CASSLGNSGNTIYF. The CDR3 DNA sequence: TGCGCCAGCAGCTTGGGTAACTCTGGAAACACCATATATTTT.

The chain recombines TRBV4-1 with TRBJ2-7; D is tentatively TRBD1 or TRBD2 (5 bases each). V lost 0 bases and J lost 2, with 17 bases in between. The CDR3 consists of 17 residues. Germline V gene lookup returns CDR1 MGHRA and CDR2 YSYEKL. The CDR3 here is CASSQDEEAREPYEQYF. As DNA, the CDR3 is TGCGCCAGCAGCCAAGATGAGGAAGCCAGGGAGCCCTACGAGCAGTACTTC.

To note about this clone: Within the sample, other DNA sequences also encode this same CDR3. In DNA form, the CDR3 reads TGTGCCAGCAGCCTACAGGGCCCCCCGTACGAGCAGTACTTC. The encoded protein is CASSLQGPPYEQYF. The genes are TRBV5-6 and TRBJ2-7; tentatively, D is TRBD1 (6 bases). There are 14 residues in the CDR3. CDR1 SGHDT and CDR2 YYEEEE come from the germline V gene. V shed 4 bases and J shed 4 bases, with 15 bases lying between them. Full variable domain (remainder filled in from reference TRBV5-6 and TRBJ2-7): DAGVTQSPTHLIKTRGQQVTLRCSPKSGHDTVSWYQQALGQGPQFIFQYYEEEERQRGNFPDRFSGHQFPNYSSELNVNALLLGDSALYLCASSLQGPPYEQYFGPGTRLTVT.

The gene calls are TRBV7-9 and TRBJ1-5; possibly TRBD1 for D (5 bases). The CDR3 loop spans 15 amino acids. Trimming shortened V by 4 bases and J by 6 bases, and 16 bases separated the two germline ends. Looked up from germline, CDR1 is SEHNR and CDR2 is FQNEAQ (reference sequence). In DNA, the CDR3 is TGTGCCAGCAGCTCCAGGGCCGGGGGGATTCAGCCCCAGCATTTT. This gives the protein CASSSRAGGIQPQHF.

This clone was detected many times. V and J are TRBV13 and TRBJ1-3, with 11 positions matching TRBD1. Germline CDR1 reads PRHDT; CDR2 reads FYEKMQ (reference sequence). This CDR3 comprises 14 residues. V gave up 6 bases and J gave up 8 bases; unmatched junction bases: 6. This CDR3 reads CASSLGQGGDTIYF. The CDR3 nucleotides read TGTGCCAGCAGTTTGGGACAGGGGGGAGACACCATATATTTT.

This chain joins TRBV2 and TRBJ2-7; no definite D call. V was cut by 10 bases and J by 4 bases, with 14 bases left in between. Germline CDR1 reads SNHLY; CDR2 reads FYNNEI. This CDR3 region has 12 residues. The CDR3 region is CATNGPAYEQYF. For the CDR3, the DNA is TGTGCCACCAACGGCCCAGCTTACGAGCAGTACTTC.

The chain carries TRBV6-5 and TRBJ2-1, with 14 bases identical to TRBD2. Trimming took 8 bases from V and 12 from J; bases not matched to a gene: 6. The CDR3 length is 13 residues. CDR1 is MNHEY and CDR2 is SVGAGI in the germline V gene. In DNA, the CDR3 is TGTGCCAGCCTGGGACTAGCGGGAGAAAGGCAGTTCTTC. Amino acid sequence: CASLGLAGERQFF.

The V and J genes are TRBV7-9 and TRBJ1-3; 7 bases are shared with TRBD1. Trimming took 5 bases from V and 4 from J; bases not matched to a gene: 11. CDR3 length: 16 amino acids. CDR1 SEHNR and CDR2 FQNEAQ come from the germline V gene (reference sequence). CDR3 nucleotide sequence: TGTGCCAGCAGCACTCGACAGGGATGTACAGGAAACACCATATATTTT. It yields the protein CASSTRQGCTGNTIYF.

The V call is TRBV6-1, the J call TRBJ1-4; tentative D call: TRBD1 (5 bases). Germline-derived CDR1 and CDR2 are MNHNS and SASEGT. Trimming took 6 bases from V and 8 from J, leaving 7 bases between them. This CDR3 comprises 11 residues. As DNA, the CDR3 is TGTGCCAGCAGGACAGAAGAAAAACTGTTTTTT. Amino acid sequence: CASRTEEKLFF.

The chain couples TRBV7-9 to TRBJ2-7, with 9 bases that match TRBD2. V was clipped by 1 base and J by 6 bases; unmatched bases: 4. The CDR3 totals 14 residues. Per germline, CDR1 SEHNR and CDR2 FQNEAQ (reference sequence). DNA for the CDR3: TGTGCCAGCAGCTTAGTAGCGGGAGTCGGCGAGCAGTACTTC. Protein: CASSLVAGVGEQYF.

This chain uses TRBV7-2 with TRBJ2-1; perhaps TRBD2 as D (6 bases). Trimming shortened V by 5 bases and J by 3 bases, and 11 bases separated the two germline ends. The CDR3 sequence is 14 residues long. The V gene's germline CDR1 is SGHTA and CDR2 FQGNSA. In DNA form, the CDR3 reads TGTGCCAGCAGCGGAGGGACTCACTACAATGAGCAGTTCTTC. This translates into CASSGGTHYNEQFF. The full variable domain, with the rest looked up from reference TRBV7-2 and TRBJ2-1, is GAGVSQSPSNKVTEKGKDVELRCDPISGHTALYWYRQSLGQGLEFLIYFQGNSAPDKSGLPSDRFSAERTGGSVSTLTIQRTQQEDSAVYLCASSGGTHYNEQFFGPGTRLTVL.

As to this clone: At the DNA level, this CDR3 is encoded by other sequences in the same sample as well. The CDR3 loop is CASSEDRNSPLHF. The CDR3 DNA reads as TGCGCCAGCAGTGAGGATAGAAATTCACCCCTCCACTTT. The chain employs TRBV10-1 and TRBJ1-6; no definite D call. Germline CDR1 and CDR2: WNHNN and SYGVQD (reference sequence). The CDR3 is 13 amino acids. V was trimmed by 2 bases and J by 7 bases, leaving 6 bases between them.

As to this clone: Germline and junction disagree at one end, which may indicate a read error. This chain joins TRBV14 and TRBJ2-3, with TRBD2 identical over 9 bases. Germline CDR1 reads SGHDN; CDR2 reads FVKESK. This CDR3 is built from 14 residues. The CDR3 sequence is CASSQDSRGTSRDF. For the CDR3, the DNA is TGTGCCAGCAGCCAAGACAGTAGGGGGACTAGCCGTGATTTT.

V is TRBV30 and J is TRBJ1-2; 9 bases map to TRBD1. Trimming removed 5 bases from V and 3 bases from J; junction bases left unmatched: 4. Germline CDR1 reads GTSNPN; CDR2 reads SVGIG (reference sequence). This CDR3 has 13 amino acids. The CDR3 here is CAWGDREDYGYTF. CDR3 nucleotides: TGTGCCTGGGGGGACAGGGAAGACTATGGCTACACCTTC.